The TCR beta chain under discussion was sequenced for a study of T cell responses to AZD1222 COVID-19 vaccine. Study-wide results and caveats: Vaccine-associated CD4 TCRs ranged over spike, dominating at 160-218 and 743-854. Only after the peak T cell response were repertoires sampled. Donor demographics were predominantly white British with a female majority; clonal diversity may be underestimated.

In regard to this clone: Antigen specificity is unknown.

TCRdb's copy holds only in-frame clones and misses some; the assay was immunoSEQ multiplex PCR. Here the sample spans about 100,000 clones, around 90% being singletons. The clonotype was recovered from an adult in good health. Sequencing was performed on peripheral blood, taken on day 0 of AZD1222 vaccination.

The CDR3 loop is CASSDSLGGPDTQYF. As DNA, the CDR3 is TGTGCCAGCAGTGACTCTCTGGGAGGTCCAGATACGCAGTATTTT. V usage is TRBV6-4 and J usage is TRBJ2-3, with TRBD2 as a possible D gene (6 bases). CDR3 length: 15 residues. Trimming stripped 0 bases from V and 4 bases from J, with 11 bases between. CDR1 and CDR2 (germline): MRHNA, SNTAGT.